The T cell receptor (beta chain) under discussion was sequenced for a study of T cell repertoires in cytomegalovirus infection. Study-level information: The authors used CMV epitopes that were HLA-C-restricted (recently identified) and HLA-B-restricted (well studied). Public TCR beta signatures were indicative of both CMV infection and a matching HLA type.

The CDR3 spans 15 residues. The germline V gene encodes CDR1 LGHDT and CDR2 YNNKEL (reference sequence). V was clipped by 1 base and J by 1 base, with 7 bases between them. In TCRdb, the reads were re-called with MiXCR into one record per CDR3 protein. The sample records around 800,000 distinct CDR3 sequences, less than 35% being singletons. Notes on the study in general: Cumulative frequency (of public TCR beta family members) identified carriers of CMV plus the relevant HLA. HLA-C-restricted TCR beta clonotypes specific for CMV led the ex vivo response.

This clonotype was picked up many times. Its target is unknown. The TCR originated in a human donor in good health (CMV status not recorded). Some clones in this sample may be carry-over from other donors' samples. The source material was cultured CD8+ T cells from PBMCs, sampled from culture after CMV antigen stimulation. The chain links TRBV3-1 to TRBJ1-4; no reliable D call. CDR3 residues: CASSQGTLTNEKLFF. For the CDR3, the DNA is TGTGCCAGCAGCCAAGGGACTTTAACTAATGAAAAACTGTTTTTT.